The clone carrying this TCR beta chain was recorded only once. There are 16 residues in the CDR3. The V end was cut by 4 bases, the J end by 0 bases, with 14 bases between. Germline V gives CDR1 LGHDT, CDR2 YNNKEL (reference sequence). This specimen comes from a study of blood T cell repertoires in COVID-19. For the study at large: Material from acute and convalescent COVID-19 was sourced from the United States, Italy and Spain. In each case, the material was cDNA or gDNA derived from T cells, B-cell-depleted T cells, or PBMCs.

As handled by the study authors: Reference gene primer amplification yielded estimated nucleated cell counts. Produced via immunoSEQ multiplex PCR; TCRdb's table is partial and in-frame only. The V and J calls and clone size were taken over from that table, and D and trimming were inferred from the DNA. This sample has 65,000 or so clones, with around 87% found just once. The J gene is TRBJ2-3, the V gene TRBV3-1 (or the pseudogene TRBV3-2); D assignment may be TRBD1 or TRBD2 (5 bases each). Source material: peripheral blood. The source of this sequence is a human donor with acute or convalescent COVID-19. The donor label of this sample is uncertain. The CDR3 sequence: CASSPEGQGSTDTQYF. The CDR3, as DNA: TGTGCCAGCAGCCCAGAGGGCCAGGGAAGCACAGATACGCAGTATTTT.